These 4 T cell receptor beta chains originate from one sample sequenced in a study of T cells in Graves' hyperthyroidism and ophthalmopathy. TCR beta CDR3 sequences were amplified from RNA transcripts. HTBI primers were the set used in a first-round RT-PCR of the TCR CDR3. TCRdb independently ran MiXCR on the multiplex PCR reads; one entry per CDR3 protein. Counted here are around 500,000 distinct CDR3 sequences, around 15% occurring once; the ten biggest clones make up more than 11%. Material for sequencing was blood. These receptors were taken from a woman aged 35 to 49 with Graves' hyperthyroidism.

This clonotype was recorded a few times. The chain has TRBV4-1 and TRBJ2-7; the D gene is possibly TRBD1 (6 bases). Germline CDR1 MGHRA, CDR2 YSYEKL. V dropped 0 bases and J dropped 2 bases, with 8 bases sitting between them. The CDR3 contains 14 residues. Here the CDR3 reads CASSQEPGAYEQYF. The CDR3 DNA reads TGCGCCAGCAGCCAAGAGCCAGGGGCCTACGAGCAGTACTTC.

This clonotype has a handful of counts. The chain combines TRBV10-2 with TRBJ2-7; unclear D gene. Trimming cost V 7 bases and J 1 base, with 11 bases left between them. Germline V gives CDR1 WSHSY, CDR2 SAAADI. The CDR3 has 13 residues. The CDR3 loop reads CASTGSYSYEQYF. The CDR3 coding sequence is TGCGCCAGCACTGGATCTTATTCCTACGAGCAGTACTTC.

The chain links TRBV7-2 to TRBJ2-1; TRBD2 matches at 8 bases. Trimming cost V 5 bases and J 2 bases; bases outside gene matches: 8. From germline, CDR1 is SGHTA and CDR2 FQGNSA. The CDR3 totals 16 residues. CDR3 amino acids: CASSNVAGKTYNEQFF. CDR3 DNA: TGTGCCAGCAGCAATGTAGCGGGAAAAACCTACAATGAGCAGTTCTTC. The entire variable domain, with the rest obtained from reference TRBV7-2 and TRBJ2-1, is as follows: GAGVSQSPSNKVTEKGKDVELRCDPISGHTALYWYRQSLGQGLEFLIYFQGNSAPDKSGLPSDRFSAERTGGSVSTLTIQRTQQEDSAVYLCASSNVAGKTYNEQFFGPGTRLTVL.

The gene calls are TRBV27 and TRBJ2-7; 13 bases fit TRBD2. CDR1 MNHEY and CDR2 SMNVEV come from the germline V gene (reference sequence). The CDR3 contains 19 residues. V gave up 5 bases and J gave up 2 bases; unmatched junction bases: 15. CDR3 amino acids: CASSIFRPGLAGLTYEQYF. CDR3 bases: TGTGCCAGCAGTATATTCCGGCCGGGACTAGCGGGACTAACCTACGAGCAGTACTTC.